A selection of T cell receptor beta chains follows, all from one sample in a study of human T cells and chemical hapten exposure. TCRdb passed the RACE reads through MiXCR, listing each CDR3 protein once. The table lists about 82,000 distinct CDR3 sequences, about 6.6% of them singletons. The sequenced sample was whole blood, obtained in connection with sensitization to the hapten diphenylcyclopropenone (DPC). These receptors were collected from a young woman with alopecia areata. Some clones in this sample may be carry-over from other donors' samples. Each CDR3 is given with its conserved first and last residue. Fields, in order: clone size, V gene, J gene, D gene, CDR3 protein, CDR3 DNA. A D gene is named only where the DNA matches it firmly. Clone size, where shown, is once, few, many, or a class for clones that have expanded.

>-|TRBV7-3|TRBJ1-1|TRBD1
CASSPQGTGTEAFF
TGTGCCAGCAGCCCCCAAGGGACAGGGACTGAAGCTTTCTTT
>many|TRBV25-1|TRBJ2-3|-
CASSVLLNTQYF
TGTGCCAGCAGTGTCCTCCTCAATACGCAGTATTTT
>-|TRBV5-1|TRBJ2-5|TRBD2
CASSLSGLATETQYF
TGCGCCAGCAGCTTGTCGGGACTAGCTACTGAGACCCAGTACTTC
>many|TRBV3-1|TRBJ2-5|-
CASSRNQETQYF
TGTGCCAGCAGCCGCAACCAAGAGACCCAGTACTTC
>many|TRBV20-1|TRBJ1-6|-
CSAHTFDTASYNSPLHF
TGCAGTGCCCACACCTTCGACACCGCTTCCTATAATTCACCCCTCCACTTT
>few|TRBV7-2|TRBJ1-2|TRBD1
CASSQGFQGVGYTF
TGTGCCAGCAGCCAGGGGTTTCAGGGGGTTGGCTACACCTTC
>few|TRBV7-2|TRBJ2-7|TRBD1
CASSFQTGQVYEQYF
TGTGCCAGCAGCTTCCAGACAGGGCAGGTTTACGAGCAGTACTTC
>many|TRBV6-1|TRBJ2-7|-
CATRQGTVFYEQYF
TGTGCCACCCGGCAGGGAACCGTTTTCTACGAGCAGTACTTC
>many|TRBV5-1|TRBJ1-1|TRBD1
CASSSTGQATEAFF
TGCGCCAGCAGCTCGACAGGGCAGGCCACTGAAGCTTTCTTT
>few|TRBV5-1|TRBJ1-4|-
CASSLGSATNEKLFF
TGCGCCAGCAGCTTGGGGTCTGCAACTAATGAAAAACTGTTTTTT
>many|TRBV5-1|TRBJ1-2|-
CASSSDGTNYGYTF
TGCGCCAGCAGCAGCGACGGGACGAACTATGGCTACACCTTC
>many|TRBV4-1|TRBJ2-1|-
CASSQDGQGRGNEQFF
TGCGCCAGCAGCCAAGATGGCCAGGGAAGGGGCAATGAGCAGTTCTTC
>few|TRBV9|TRBJ2-7|-
CASSVNAGEVGNEQYF
TGTGCCAGCAGCGTAAATGCAGGGGAGGTCGGCAACGAGCAGTACTTC
>few|TRBV5-1|TRBJ1-2|-
CASSSQKGGYTF
TGCGCCAGCAGCTCGCAGAAGGGAGGCTACACCTTC
>many|TRBV5-8|TRBJ2-6|-
CASTRYAGSGANVLTF
TGTGCCAGCACCCGATATGCGGGGTCTGGGGCCAACGTCCTGACTTTC
>many|TRBV6-6|TRBJ1-2|-
CASSYLGGTIYGYTF
TGTGCCAGCAGTTACCTGGGGGGCACTATCTATGGCTACACCTTC
>-|TRBV6-2/TRBV6-3|TRBJ1-4|-
CASSYSTDSSNERLFF
TGTGCCAGCAGTTATTCGACAGATTCATCTAATGAAAGACTGTTTTTT
>many|TRBV3-1|TRBJ1-3|-
CASSQDSPMSFSGNTIYF
TGTGCCAGCAGCCAAGACTCGCCAATGTCTTTCTCTGGAAACACCATATATTTT
>-|TRBV20-1|TRBJ1-1|-
CSDGRRGQSEAFF
TGCAGTGATGGGAGAAGAGGGCAAAGTGAAGCTTTCTTT
>many|TRBV10-3|TRBJ2-3|-
CAISASTYSSTDTQYF
TGTGCCATCAGTGCTAGCACCTACTCTAGCACAGATACGCAGTATTTT
>many|TRBV12-3/TRBV12-4|TRBJ2-2|-
CASSLVVGGSKSGELFF
TGTGCCAGCAGTTTAGTGGTGGGTGGATCCAAGTCCGGGGAGCTGTTTTTT
>-|TRBV5-6|TRBJ1-5|-
CASSWRTQSQHF
TGTGCCAGCAGCTGGAGGACACAGTCCCAGCATTTT
>-|TRBV5-1|TRBJ2-3|-
CASSFTSDTQYF
TGCGCCAGCAGCTTTACCTCAGATACGCAGTATTTT
>many|TRBV29-1|TRBJ2-7|-
CSATWGRYEQYF
TGCAGCGCCACATGGGGAAGGTACGAGCAGTACTTC
>few|TRBV7-2|TRBJ2-1|TRBD2
CASSLVAGGLIGSYNEQFF
TGTGCCAGCAGCTTAGTAGCGGGGGGGCTTATTGGTTCCTACAATGAGCAGTTCTTC
>-|TRBV29-1|TRBJ1-1|TRBD1
CRGTDSTEAFF
TGCAGGGGGACAGATTCCACTGAAGCTTTCTTT
>many|TRBV27|TRBJ2-5|-
CASVPQYRQGQETQYF
TGTGCCAGCGTACCCCAATACCGGCAGGGACAAGAGACCCAGTACTTC
>many|TRBV15|TRBJ2-1|-
CATRSGATYNEQFF
TGTGCCACCAGATCGGGGGCGACCTACAATGAGCAGTTCTTC
>-|TRBV5-6|TRBJ2-3|-
CASSLGGRPDTQYF
TGTGCCAGCAGCTTGGGAGGCAGGCCAGATACGCAGTATTTT
>many|TRBV6-5|TRBJ2-6|-
CASSYSGPLLSSGANVLTF
TGTGCCAGCAGTTACTCTGGCCCCCTTTTGAGCTCTGGGGCCAACGTCCTGACTTTC
>many|TRBV12-3/TRBV12-4|TRBJ2-3|TRBD2
CASSFGRPAGGLDTQYF
TGTGCCAGCAGTTTTGGGAGGCCAGCGGGGGGCCTAGATACGCAGTATTTT
>few|TRBV12-3/TRBV12-4|TRBJ1-5|TRBD1
CASSSGQGSAYQPQHF
TGTGCCAGCAGTTCAGGACAGGGAAGTGCCTATCAGCCCCAGCATTTT
>many|TRBV12-3/TRBV12-4|TRBJ1-5|-
CASRSGDQPQHF
TGTGCCAGCAGGTCAGGGGATCAGCCCCAGCATTTT
>-|TRBV30|TRBJ1-3|-
CAWSVGTGRLSGNTIYF
TGTGCCTGGAGTGTAGGTACAGGGCGCCTCTCTGGAAACACCATATATTTT
>-|TRBV2|TRBJ1-2|-
CAIPLREANYGYTF
TGTGCCATCCCTCTTCGGGAAGCTAACTATGGCTACACCTTC
>many|TRBV20-1|TRBJ2-2|TRBD2
CSARDGQRGANTGELFF
TGCAGTGCTAGAGATGGACAGCGGGGGGCCAACACCGGGGAGCTGTTTTTT
>many|TRBV27|TRBJ1-1|-
CASSLLLGPGRAEAFF
TGTGCCAGCAGTTTACTACTGGGACCTGGTCGGGCTGAAGCTTTCTTT
>many|TRBV29-1|TRBJ2-3|-
CSGTGVSTDTQYF
TGCAGCGGCACCGGCGTCAGCACAGATACGCAGTATTTT
>few|TRBV3-1|TRBJ1-2|-
CASSQVGANYGYTF
TGTGCCAGCAGCCAAGTGGGAGCTAACTATGGCTACACCTTC
>-|TRBV29-1|TRBJ2-2|TRBD1
CSVESAGQGKTGELFF
TGCAGCGTTGAAAGTGCGGGACAGGGGAAAACCGGGGAGCTGTTTTTT
>many|TRBV5-1|TRBJ2-5|TRBD1
CASSSGDRGGRETQYF
TGCGCCAGCAGCTCGGGAGACAGGGGGGGAAGAGAGACCCAGTACTTC
>-|TRBV20-1|TRBJ1-2|-
CSAPLSGLANYGYTF
TGCAGTGCTCCCCTATCGGGTTTAGCTAACTATGGCTACACCTTC
>many|TRBV7-8|TRBJ2-2|-
CASSSGYTGELFF
TGTGCCAGCAGCTCAGGGTACACCGGGGAGCTGTTTTTT
>few|TRBV29-1|TRBJ1-1|-
CSVWGGGSYTEAFF
TGCAGCGTTTGGGGGGGGGGCAGCTACACTGAAGCTTTCTTT
>many|TRBV5-4|TRBJ1-1|-
CASSANEYTEAFF
TGTGCCAGCAGCGCTAACGAGTACACTGAAGCTTTCTTT
>many|TRBV7-9|TRBJ2-3|-
CASSSIGGSTDTQYF
TGTGCCAGCAGCAGCATCGGCGGCAGCACAGATACGCAGTATTTT
>many|TRBV12-3/TRBV12-4|TRBJ1-1|TRBD1
CASTRTGVLDTEAFF
TGTGCCAGCACCCGGACAGGGGTGTTGGACACTGAAGCTTTCTTT
>-|TRBV2|TRBJ1-5|TRBD1
CASSSGQPSLYSNQPQHF
TGTGCCAGCAGTTCGGGACAGCCCAGTCTCTATAGCAATCAGCCCCAGCATTTT